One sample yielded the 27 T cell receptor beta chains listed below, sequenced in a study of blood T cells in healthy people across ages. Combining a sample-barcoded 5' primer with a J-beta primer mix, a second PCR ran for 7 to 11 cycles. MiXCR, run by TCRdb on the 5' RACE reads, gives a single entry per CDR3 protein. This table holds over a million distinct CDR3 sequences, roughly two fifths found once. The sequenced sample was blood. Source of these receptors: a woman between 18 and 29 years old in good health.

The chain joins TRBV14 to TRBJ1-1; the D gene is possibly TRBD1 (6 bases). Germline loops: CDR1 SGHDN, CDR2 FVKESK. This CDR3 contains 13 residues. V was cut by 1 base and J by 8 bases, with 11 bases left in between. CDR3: CASSQVKQGEAFF. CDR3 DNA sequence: TGTGCCAGCAGCCAAGTTAAGCAGGGGGAAGCTTTCTTT.

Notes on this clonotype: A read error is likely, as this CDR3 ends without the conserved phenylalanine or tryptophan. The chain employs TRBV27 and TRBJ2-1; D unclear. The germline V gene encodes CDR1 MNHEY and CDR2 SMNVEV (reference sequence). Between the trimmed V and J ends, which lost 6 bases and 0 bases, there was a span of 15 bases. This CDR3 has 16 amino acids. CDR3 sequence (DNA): TGTGCCAGCAGCGTAGCCGGGCCCGGCTCCTACAATGAGCAGTTCTAC. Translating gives CASSVAGPGSYNEQFY.

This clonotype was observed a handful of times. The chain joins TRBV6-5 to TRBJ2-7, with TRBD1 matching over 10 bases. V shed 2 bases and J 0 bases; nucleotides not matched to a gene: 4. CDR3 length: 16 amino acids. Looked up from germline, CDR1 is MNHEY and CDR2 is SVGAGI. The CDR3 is CASSYPRDRGSYEQYF. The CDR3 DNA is TGTGCCAGCAGTTACCCACGGGACAGGGGCTCCTACGAGCAGTACTTC.

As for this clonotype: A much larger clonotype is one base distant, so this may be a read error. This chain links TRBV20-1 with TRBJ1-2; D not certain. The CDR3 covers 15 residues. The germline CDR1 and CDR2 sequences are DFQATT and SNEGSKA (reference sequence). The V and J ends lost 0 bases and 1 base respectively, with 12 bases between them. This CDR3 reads CSARDIARFNYGYTF. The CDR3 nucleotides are TGCAGTGCTAGAGATATCGCCCGGTTTAACTATGGCTACACCTTC.

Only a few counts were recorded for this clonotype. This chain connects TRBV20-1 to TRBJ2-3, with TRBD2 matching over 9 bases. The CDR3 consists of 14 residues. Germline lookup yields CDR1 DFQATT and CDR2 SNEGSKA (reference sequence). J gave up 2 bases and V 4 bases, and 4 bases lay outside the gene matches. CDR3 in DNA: TGCAGTGCTAAACGACTAGCGGACACAGATACGCAGTATTTT. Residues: CSAKRLADTDTQYF.

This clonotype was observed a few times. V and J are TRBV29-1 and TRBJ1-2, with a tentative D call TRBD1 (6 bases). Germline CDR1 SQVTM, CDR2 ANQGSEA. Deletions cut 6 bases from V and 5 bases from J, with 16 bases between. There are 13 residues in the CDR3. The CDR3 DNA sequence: TGCAGCGTCGCAGGGGTTCTGGGGTATGGCTACACCTTC. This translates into CSVAGVLGYGYTF.

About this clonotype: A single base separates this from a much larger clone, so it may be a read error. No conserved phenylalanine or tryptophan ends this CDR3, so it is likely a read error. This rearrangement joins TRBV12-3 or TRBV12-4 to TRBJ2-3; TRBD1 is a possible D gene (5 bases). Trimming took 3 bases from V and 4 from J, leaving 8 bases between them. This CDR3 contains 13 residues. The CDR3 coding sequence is TGTGCCAGCAGTTTTCAGGGATCAGATACGCAGTATTCT. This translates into CASSFQGSDTQYS.

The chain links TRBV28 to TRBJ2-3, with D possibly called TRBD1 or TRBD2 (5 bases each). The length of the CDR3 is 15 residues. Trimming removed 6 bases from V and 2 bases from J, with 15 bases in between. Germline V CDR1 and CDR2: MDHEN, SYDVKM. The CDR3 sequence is CASRGETHSTDTQYF. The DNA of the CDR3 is TGTGCCAGCAGGGGGGAGACCCATTCCACAGATACGCAGTATTTT.

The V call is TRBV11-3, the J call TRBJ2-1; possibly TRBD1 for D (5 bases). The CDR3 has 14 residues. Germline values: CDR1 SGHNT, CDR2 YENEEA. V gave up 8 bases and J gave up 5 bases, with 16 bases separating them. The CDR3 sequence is CASAVGAQNNEQFF. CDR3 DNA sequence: TGTGCCAGCGCCGTTGGGGCTCAGAACAATGAGCAGTTCTTC.

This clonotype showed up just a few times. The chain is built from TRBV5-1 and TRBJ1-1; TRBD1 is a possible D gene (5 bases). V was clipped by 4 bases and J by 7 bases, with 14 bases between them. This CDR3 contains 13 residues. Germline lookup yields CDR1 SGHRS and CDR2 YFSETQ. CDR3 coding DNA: TGCGCCAGCAGCGTGGGGCAAGGCTTTGAAGCTTTCTTT. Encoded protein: CASSVGQGFEAFF.

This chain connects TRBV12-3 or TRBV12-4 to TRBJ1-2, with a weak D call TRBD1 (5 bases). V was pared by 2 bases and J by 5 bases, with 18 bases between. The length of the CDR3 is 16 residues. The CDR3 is CASSLFGTQDFYGYTF. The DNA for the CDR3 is TGTGCCAGCAGTTTATTCGGGACGCAGGATTTTTATGGCTACACCTTC.

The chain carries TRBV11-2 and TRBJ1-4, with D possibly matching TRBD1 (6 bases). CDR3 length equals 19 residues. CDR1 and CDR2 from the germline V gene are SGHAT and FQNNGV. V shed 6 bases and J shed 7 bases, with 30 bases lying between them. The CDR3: CASRYTGIRFWKGPEKLFF. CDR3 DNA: TGTGCCAGCAGATATACAGGGATACGATTCTGGAAAGGGCCTGAAAAACTGTTTTTT.

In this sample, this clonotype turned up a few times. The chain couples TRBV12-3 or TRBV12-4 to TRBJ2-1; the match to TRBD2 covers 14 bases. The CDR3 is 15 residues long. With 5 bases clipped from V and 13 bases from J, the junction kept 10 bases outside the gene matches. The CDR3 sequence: CASSPKTSGRAGQFF. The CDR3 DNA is TGTGCCAGCAGTCCAAAGACTAGCGGGAGGGCCGGTCAGTTCTTC.

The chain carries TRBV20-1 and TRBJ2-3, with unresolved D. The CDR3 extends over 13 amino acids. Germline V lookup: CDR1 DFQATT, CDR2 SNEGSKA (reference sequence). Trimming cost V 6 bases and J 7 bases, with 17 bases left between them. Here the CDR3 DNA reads TGCAGTGCGAACCCGACCCAAAGGCATACGCAGTATTTT. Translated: CSANPTQRHTQYF.

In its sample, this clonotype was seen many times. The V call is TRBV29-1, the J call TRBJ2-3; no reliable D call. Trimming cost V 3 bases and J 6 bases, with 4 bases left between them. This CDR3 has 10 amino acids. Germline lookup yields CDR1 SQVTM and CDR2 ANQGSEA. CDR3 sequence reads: CSVDYDTQYF. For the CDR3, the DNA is TGCAGCGTTGATTACGATACGCAGTATTTT.

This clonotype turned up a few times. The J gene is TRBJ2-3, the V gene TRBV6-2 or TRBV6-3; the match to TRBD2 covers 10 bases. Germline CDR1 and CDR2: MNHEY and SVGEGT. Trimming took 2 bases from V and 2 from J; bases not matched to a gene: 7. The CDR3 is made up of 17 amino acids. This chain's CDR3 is CASSYTASGGPTDTQYF. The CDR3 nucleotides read TGTGCCAGCAGTTACACGGCTAGCGGGGGACCCACAGATACGCAGTATTTT.

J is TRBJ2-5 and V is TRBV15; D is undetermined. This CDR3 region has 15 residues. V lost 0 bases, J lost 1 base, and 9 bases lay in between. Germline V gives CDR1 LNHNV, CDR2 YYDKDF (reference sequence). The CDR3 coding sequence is TGTGCCACCAGCAGAGATCGGACGGTCCAAGAGACCCAGTACTTC. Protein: CATSRDRTVQETQYF. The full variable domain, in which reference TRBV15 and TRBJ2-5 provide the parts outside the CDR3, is DAMVIQNPRYQVTQFGKPVTLSCSQTLNHNVMYWYQQKSSQAPKLLFHYYDKDFNNEADTPDNFQSRRPNTSFCFLDIRSPGLGDTAMYLCATSRDRTVQETQYFGPGTRLLVL.

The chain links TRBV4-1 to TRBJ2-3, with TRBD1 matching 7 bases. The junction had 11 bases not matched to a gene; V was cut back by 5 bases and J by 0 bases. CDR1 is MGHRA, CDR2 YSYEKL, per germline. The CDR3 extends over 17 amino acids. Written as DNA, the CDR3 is TGCGCCAGCAGCTTGGGACAGCTGACTTCTAGCACAGATACGCAGTATTTT. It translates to CASSLGQLTSSTDTQYF.

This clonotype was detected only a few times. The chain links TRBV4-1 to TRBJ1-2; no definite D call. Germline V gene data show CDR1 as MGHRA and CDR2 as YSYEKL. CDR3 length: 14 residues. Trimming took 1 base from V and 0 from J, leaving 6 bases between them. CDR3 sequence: CASSQATTNYGYTF. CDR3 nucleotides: TGCGCCAGCAGCCAAGCGACAACTAACTATGGCTACACCTTC.

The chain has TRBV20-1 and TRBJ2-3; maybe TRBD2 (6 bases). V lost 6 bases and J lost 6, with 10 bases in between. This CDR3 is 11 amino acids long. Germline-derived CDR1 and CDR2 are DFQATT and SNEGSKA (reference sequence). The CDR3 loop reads CSAGTLDTQYF. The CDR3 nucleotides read TGCAGTGCCGGGACTCTTGATACGCAGTATTTT.

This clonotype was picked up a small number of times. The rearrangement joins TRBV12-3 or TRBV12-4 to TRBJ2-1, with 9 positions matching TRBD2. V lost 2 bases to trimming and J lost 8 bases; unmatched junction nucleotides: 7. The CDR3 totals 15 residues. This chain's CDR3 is CASSLRPAGGYEQFF. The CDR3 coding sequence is TGTGCCAGCAGTTTACGCCCAGCGGGAGGATATGAGCAGTTCTTC.

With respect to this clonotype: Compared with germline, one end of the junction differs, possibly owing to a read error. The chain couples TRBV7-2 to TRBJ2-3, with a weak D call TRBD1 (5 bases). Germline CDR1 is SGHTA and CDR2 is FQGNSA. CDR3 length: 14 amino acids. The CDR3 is CASSLNRLTGTQYF. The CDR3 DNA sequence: TGTGCCAGCAGCTTAAACAGGCTTACAGGTACGCAGTATTTT.

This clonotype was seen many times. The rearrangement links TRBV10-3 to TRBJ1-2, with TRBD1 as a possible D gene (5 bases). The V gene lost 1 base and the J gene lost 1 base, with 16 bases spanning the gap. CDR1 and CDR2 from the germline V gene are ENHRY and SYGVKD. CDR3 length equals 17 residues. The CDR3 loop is CAISEFVRAGNNYGYTF. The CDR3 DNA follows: TGTGCCATCAGTGAGTTTGTCCGGGCAGGGAATAACTATGGCTACACCTTC.

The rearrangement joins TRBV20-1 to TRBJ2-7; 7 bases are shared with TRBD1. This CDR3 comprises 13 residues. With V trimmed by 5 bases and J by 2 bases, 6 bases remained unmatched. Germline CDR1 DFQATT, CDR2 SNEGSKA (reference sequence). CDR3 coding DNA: TGCAGTGCTGGACAGGTATGGCCCTACGAGCAGTACTTC. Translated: CSAGQVWPYEQYF.

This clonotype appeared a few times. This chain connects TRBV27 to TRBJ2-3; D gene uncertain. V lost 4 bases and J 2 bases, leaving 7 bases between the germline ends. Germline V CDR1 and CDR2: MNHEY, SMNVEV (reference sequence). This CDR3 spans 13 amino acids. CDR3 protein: CASSYTFTDTQYF. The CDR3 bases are TGTGCCAGCAGTTATACATTCACAGATACGCAGTATTTT.

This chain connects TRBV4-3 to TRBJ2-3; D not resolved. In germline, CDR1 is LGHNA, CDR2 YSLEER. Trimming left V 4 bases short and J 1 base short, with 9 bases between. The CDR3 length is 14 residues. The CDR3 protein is CASSLDQRTDTQYF. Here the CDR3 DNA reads TGCGCCAGCAGCCTTGATCAGCGCACAGATACGCAGTATTTT.

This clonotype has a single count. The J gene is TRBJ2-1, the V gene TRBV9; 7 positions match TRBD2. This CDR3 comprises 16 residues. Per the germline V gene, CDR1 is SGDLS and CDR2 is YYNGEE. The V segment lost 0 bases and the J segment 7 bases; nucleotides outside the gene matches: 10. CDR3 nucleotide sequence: TGTGCCAGCAGCGTAGCTCCCGGGACTACAAGGAATGAGCAGTTCTTC. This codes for CASSVAPGTTRNEQFF.